This is a list of T cell receptor beta chains from one sample in a study of blood T cells in healthy people across ages. TCRdb re-analysed the 5' RACE reads in MiXCR, keeping a single row per CDR3 protein. The repertoire has 1.5 million to 2 million distinct CDR3 sequences, 34% of them found once; the top ten carry approximately 10%. Input material: blood. The receptors derive from a woman in her 30s in good health. CDR3s include the opening cysteine and the closing phenylalanine or tryptophan. D genes are given only for firm matches. Where a row states a size, it is once, few, many or the class of an expanded clone; other rows omit it.

clone size: NA
V gene: TRBV20-1
D gene: TRBD2
J gene: TRBJ2-1
CDR3 protein: CSARGLAGGGAFRNEQFF
CDR3 DNA: TGCAGTGCTAGAGGCCTAGCGGGAGGGGGAGCCTTTAGGAATGAGCAGTTCTTC

clone size: NA
V gene: TRBV15
D gene: NA
J gene: TRBJ2-7
CDR3 protein: CATSSRDSPYEQYF
CDR3 DNA: TGTGCCACCAGCAGTCGGGACTCACCCTACGAGCAGTACTTC

clone size: NA
V gene: TRBV7-9
D gene: NA
J gene: TRBJ1-2
CDR3 protein: CASSFTGSSSGGYTF
CDR3 DNA: TGTGCCAGCAGCTTTACTGGCTCTTCCTCGGGCGGCTACACCTTC

clone size: NA
V gene: TRBV28
D gene: NA
J gene: TRBJ1-2
CDR3 protein: CASSLPGAQSYTF
CDR3 DNA: TGTGCCAGCAGCCTCCCGGGGGCGCAGAGCTACACCTTC

clone size: few
V gene: TRBV11-1
D gene: NA
J gene: TRBJ2-3
CDR3 protein: CASSLGPGRTDTQYF
CDR3 DNA: TGTGCCAGCAGCTTAGGACCCGGCCGGACAGATACGCAGTATTTT

clone size: NA
V gene: TRBV14
D gene: NA
J gene: TRBJ1-2
CDR3 protein: CASSRTAFNYGYTF
CDR3 DNA: TGTGCCAGCAGCCGGACAGCTTTTAACTATGGCTACACCTTC

clone size: NA
V gene: TRBV7-3
D gene: NA
J gene: TRBJ2-3
CDR3 protein: CASSPRAGAADTQYF
CDR3 DNA: TGTGCCAGCAGCCCCCGGGCGGGGGCGGCAGATACGCAGTATTTT

clone size: NA
V gene: TRBV7-9
D gene: NA
J gene: TRBJ2-7
CDR3 protein: CASSSILYEQYF
CDR3 DNA: TGTGCCAGCAGCTCCATACTCTACGAGCAGTACTTC

clone size: NA
V gene: TRBV20-1
D gene: NA
J gene: TRBJ2-7
CDR3 protein: CSAADPYEQYF
CDR3 DNA: TGCAGTGCTGCCGACCCCTACGAGCAGTACTTC

clone size: NA
V gene: TRBV3-1
D gene: NA
J gene: TRBJ2-7
CDR3 protein: CASSQEEFADSHLYEQYF
CDR3 DNA: TGTGCCAGCAGCCAAGAGGAATTTGCGGATTCACACCTGTACGAGCAGTACTTC

clone size: few
V gene: TRBV6-1
D gene: TRBD2
J gene: TRBJ2-1
CDR3 protein: CASSPAGVNNEQFF
CDR3 DNA: TGTGCCAGCAGTCCAGCGGGGGTTAACAATGAGCAGTTCTTC

clone size: NA
V gene: TRBV20-1
D gene: NA
J gene: TRBJ1-5
CDR3 protein: CGALGGPKWGNQPQHF
CDR3 DNA: TGCGGTGCTCTTGGGGGACCCAAATGGGGCAATCAGCCCCAGCATTTT

clone size: NA
V gene: TRBV5-1
D gene: NA
J gene: TRBJ2-1
CDR3 protein: CASSLEGQYNNEQFF
CDR3 DNA: TGCGCCAGCAGCTTGGAGGGGCAATATAACAATGAGCAGTTCTTC

clone size: once
V gene: TRBV28
D gene: NA
J gene: TRBJ2-1
CDR3 protein: CASSWDTWSSYNEQFF
CDR3 DNA: TGTGCCAGCAGCTGGGACACTTGGAGCTCCTACAATGAGCAGTTCTTC

clone size: NA
V gene: TRBV28
D gene: NA
J gene: TRBJ2-5
CDR3 protein: CASSPSETAHQETQYF
CDR3 DNA: TGTGCCAGCAGCCCCTCCGAGACAGCCCATCAAGAGACCCAGTACTTC

clone size: NA
V gene: TRBV27
D gene: TRBD1
J gene: TRBJ2-6
CDR3 protein: CASSSPGAGGKANVLTF
CDR3 DNA: TGTGCCAGCAGTTCCCCAGGGGCAGGGGGCAAAGCCAACGTCCTGACTTTC

clone size: few
V gene: TRBV20-1
D gene: TRBD2
J gene: TRBJ2-3
CDR3 protein: CSARGRDYSSTDTQYF
CDR3 DNA: TGCAGTGCTAGGGGTCGGGACTATTCTAGCACAGATACGCAGTATTTT

clone size: NA
V gene: TRBV11-1
D gene: TRBD2
J gene: TRBJ2-3
CDR3 protein: CASSPQGLAGTDTQYF
CDR3 DNA: TGTGCCAGCAGCCCCCAGGGACTAGCGGGGACAGATACGCAGTATTTT

clone size: few
V gene: TRBV28
D gene: TRBD1
J gene: TRBJ1-5
CDR3 protein: CASSSGQGGNQPQHF
CDR3 DNA: TGTGCCAGCAGTTCGGGACAGGGTGGAAATCAGCCCCAGCATTTT

clone size: NA
V gene: TRBV20-1
D gene: NA
J gene: TRBJ1-5
CDR3 protein: CSASTGPYNQPQHF
CDR3 DNA: TGCAGTGCTAGTACAGGGCCCTACAATCAGCCCCAGCATTTT

clone size: few
V gene: TRBV20-1
D gene: NA
J gene: TRBJ2-3
CDR3 protein: CSVLGAAGTDTQYF
CDR3 DNA: TGCAGTGTTTTAGGGGCCGCTGGCACAGATACGCAGTATTTT

clone size: once
V gene: TRBV20-1
D gene: TRBD1
J gene: TRBJ1-2
CDR3 protein: CSARDQGAGDGYTF
CDR3 DNA: TGCAGTGCTAGAGATCAGGGGGCGGGAGATGGCTACACCTTC

clone size: few
V gene: TRBV20-1
D gene: NA
J gene: TRBJ2-3
CDR3 protein: CSARRPLERDTQYF
CDR3 DNA: TGCAGTGCTAGGAGGCCCCTGGAACGCGATACGCAGTATTTT

clone size: few
V gene: TRBV7-9
D gene: TRBD2
J gene: TRBJ2-5
CDR3 protein: CASSSAGVQETQYF
CDR3 DNA: TGTGCCAGCAGTTCAGCGGGGGTGCAGGAGACCCAGTACTTC

clone size: NA
V gene: TRBV7-6
D gene: NA
J gene: TRBJ2-7
CDR3 protein: CASSVDGGGWGLEQYF
CDR3 DNA: TGTGCCAGCAGCGTTGACGGAGGAGGATGGGGCCTCGAGCAGTACTTC

clone size: few
V gene: TRBV20-1
D gene: TRBD2
J gene: TRBJ2-1
CDR3 protein: CSARTSGTPYNEQFF
CDR3 DNA: TGCAGTGCTCGGACTAGCGGGACCCCCTACAATGAGCAGTTCTTC

clone size: NA
V gene: TRBV20-1
D gene: NA
J gene: TRBJ2-3
CDR3 protein: CSARDWGVVSTDTQYF
CDR3 DNA: TGCAGTGCTAGAGATTGGGGAGTTGTGAGCACAGATACGCAGTATTTT

clone size: many
V gene: TRBV29-1
D gene: TRBD2
J gene: TRBJ2-3
CDR3 protein: CSLAGAPTDTQYF
CDR3 DNA: TGCAGCTTAGCGGGGGCCCCCACAGATACGCAGTATTTT

clone size: NA
V gene: TRBV6-1
D gene: NA
J gene: TRBJ1-2
CDR3 protein: CASSEWQADANYGYTF
CDR3 DNA: TGTGCCAGCAGTGAATGGCAGGCGGACGCTAACTATGGCTACACCTTC

clone size: once
V gene: TRBV2
D gene: NA
J gene: TRBJ1-1
CDR3 protein: CASGAAENTEAFF
CDR3 DNA: TGTGCCAGCGGGGCGGCAGAGAACACTGAAGCTTTCTTT

clone size: NA
V gene: TRBV9
D gene: TRBD2
J gene: TRBJ2-4
CDR3 protein: CGGPEASGSNIQYF
CDR3 DNA: TGTGGTGGGCCTGAGGCTAGCGGGAGCAACATTCAGTACTTC

clone size: few
V gene: TRBV28
D gene: TRBD1
J gene: TRBJ2-7
CDR3 protein: CASSPTPGQGSYEQYF
CDR3 DNA: TGTGCCAGCAGCCCCACACCGGGACAGGGGTCCTACGAGCAGTACTTC

clone size: NA
V gene: TRBV27
D gene: TRBD1
J gene: TRBJ1-1
CDR3 protein: CASSKGTDKNREAFF
CDR3 DNA: TGTGCCAGCAGTAAGGGGACAGACAAAAACCGAGAAGCTTTCTTT

clone size: many
V gene: TRBV29-1
D gene: NA
J gene: TRBJ1-5
CDR3 protein: CSVGGDNQPQHF
CDR3 DNA: TGCAGCGTTGGGGGGGACAATCAGCCCCAGCATTTT

clone size: NA
V gene: TRBV6-1
D gene: TRBD1
J gene: TRBJ1-1
CDR3 protein: CASSERDRVNTEAFF
CDR3 DNA: TGTGCCAGCAGTGAAAGGGACAGGGTGAACACTGAAGCTTTCTTT

clone size: few
V gene: TRBV7-6
D gene: TRBD1
J gene: TRBJ2-5
CDR3 protein: CASSHSGTGGARQETQYF
CDR3 DNA: TGTGCCAGCAGCCATTCCGGGACAGGGGGCGCGAGGCAAGAGACCCAGTACTTC

clone size: NA
V gene: TRBV6-6
D gene: NA
J gene: TRBJ2-7
CDR3 protein: CASSYGTVLYEQYF
CDR3 DNA: TGTGCCAGCAGTTACGGGACCGTTCTCTACGAGCAGTACTTC

clone size: NA
V gene: TRBV5-6
D gene: NA
J gene: TRBJ2-1
CDR3 protein: CASSAQTFNEQFF
CDR3 DNA: TGTGCCAGCAGCGCCCAAACCTTCAATGAGCAGTTCTTC

clone size: NA
V gene: TRBV4-1
D gene: TRBD1
J gene: TRBJ2-1
CDR3 protein: CASSQDLTGTGNDLAYNERFF
CDR3 DNA: TGCGCCAGCAGCCAAGATCTGACCGGGACAGGGAACGACCTGGCCTACAATGAGCGGTTCTTC

clone size: many
V gene: TRBV7-8
D gene: TRBD1
J gene: TRBJ2-5
CDR3 protein: CASSSQPGQLIETQYF
CDR3 DNA: TGTGCCAGCAGCTCCCAGCCGGGACAGCTAATCGAGACCCAGTACTTC

clone size: many
V gene: TRBV20-1
D gene: TRBD2
J gene: TRBJ2-4
CDR3 protein: CSARRGGGAKNIQYF
CDR3 DNA: TGCAGTGCTAGAAGGGGCGGGGGAGCCAAAAACATTCAGTACTTC

clone size: few
V gene: TRBV7-3
D gene: TRBD1
J gene: TRBJ1-4
CDR3 protein: CASSLTGQGVEKLFF
CDR3 DNA: TGTGCCAGCAGCTTAACGGGACAGGGTGTTGAAAAACTGTTTTTT

clone size: NA
V gene: TRBV27
D gene: NA
J gene: TRBJ2-7
CDR3 protein: CASSSPDGRYEQYF
CDR3 DNA: TGTGCCAGCAGTTCCCCGGACGGCCGCTACGAGCAGTACTTC

clone size: few
V gene: TRBV20-1
D gene: NA
J gene: TRBJ2-7
CDR3 protein: CSARPRTAPVGQYF
CDR3 DNA: TGCAGTGCTAGACCGAGGACAGCTCCTGTGGGGCAGTACTTC

clone size: NA
V gene: TRBV9
D gene: TRBD2
J gene: TRBJ2-2
CDR3 protein: CASSVALAGGLNTGELFF
CDR3 DNA: TGTGCCAGCAGCGTAGCGCTAGCGGGAGGGCTAAACACCGGGGAGCTGTTTTTT

clone size: NA
V gene: TRBV5-1
D gene: NA
J gene: TRBJ1-1
CDR3 protein: CASSLGTDPLTEAFF
CDR3 DNA: TGCGCCAGCAGCCTGGGGACCGACCCGCTCACTGAAGCTTTCTTT

clone size: NA
V gene: TRBV6-6
D gene: NA
J gene: TRBJ1-1
CDR3 protein: CATKNTEAFF
CDR3 DNA: TGTGCCACCAAGAACACTGAAGCTTTCTTT

clone size: few
V gene: TRBV28
D gene: NA
J gene: TRBJ1-1
CDR3 protein: CASSFYRSNTEAFF
CDR3 DNA: TGTGCCAGCAGTTTTTACAGATCCAACACTGAAGCTTTCTTT

clone size: few
V gene: TRBV20-1
D gene: TRBD2
J gene: TRBJ2-7
CDR3 protein: CSARDQGTTYEQYF
CDR3 DNA: TGCAGTGCTAGAGATCAAGGGACTACCTACGAGCAGTACTTC

clone size: NA
V gene: TRBV29-1
D gene: TRBD1
J gene: TRBJ2-7
CDR3 protein: CSVEGGQGAADDQYF
CDR3 DNA: TGCAGCGTTGAAGGGGGTCAGGGGGCTGCGGACGACCAGTACTTC

clone size: NA
V gene: TRBV20-1
D gene: TRBD2
J gene: TRBJ2-5
CDR3 protein: CSANGLAGLLGTQYF
CDR3 DNA: TGCAGTGCCAATGGACTAGCGGGCCTCTTGGGGACCCAGTACTTC

clone size: few
V gene: TRBV20-1
D gene: TRBD1
J gene: TRBJ1-5
CDR3 protein: CSARGDRGLFGNQPQHF
CDR3 DNA: TGCAGTGCTAGGGGGGACAGGGGGCTATTTGGCAATCAGCCCCAGCATTTT

clone size: few
V gene: TRBV9
D gene: NA
J gene: TRBJ1-1
CDR3 protein: CASSPVIYTEAFF
CDR3 DNA: TGTGCCAGCAGCCCCGTAATTTACACTGAAGCTTTCTTT

clone size: NA
V gene: TRBV7-3
D gene: NA
J gene: TRBJ1-1
CDR3 protein: CASGPTERRTEAFF
CDR3 DNA: TGTGCCAGCGGCCCTACAGAGCGTAGGACTGAAGCTTTCTTT

clone size: once
V gene: TRBV5-5
D gene: TRBD2
J gene: TRBJ2-7
CDR3 protein: CASSQSGAFSGEQYF
CDR3 DNA: TGTGCCAGCAGCCAAAGCGGGGCCTTTAGTGGCGAGCAGTACTTC

clone size: NA
V gene: TRBV20-1
D gene: NA
J gene: TRBJ1-1
CDR3 protein: CSAREAVTEAFF
CDR3 DNA: TGCAGTGCCCGAGAGGCGGTCACTGAAGCTTTCTTT

clone size: NA
V gene: TRBV28
D gene: NA
J gene: TRBJ2-3
CDR3 protein: CASAGGGTDTRYF
CDR3 DNA: TGTGCCAGCGCGGGCGGGGGCACAGATACGCGGTATTTT